The rows below give T cell receptor beta chains drawn from one sample of a study of metastatic and nonmetastatic thyroid tumors. TCRdb re-analyzed the PCR reads using MiXCR. In the table there are tens of thousands of clones, 17% of which are singletons. The sequenced sample consisted of blood. The receptor source for this set is a female donor with papillary thyroid cancer or a benign thyroid nodule (not recorded which). Some clones in this sample may be carry-over from other donors' samples. Each CDR3 is given with its conserved first and last residue. A D gene is named only where the DNA matches it firmly. Expanded clones are given a class, and other clones once, few, many or no size at all.

-	TRBV5-1	TRBJ2-2	-	TGCGCCAGCAGCGGGAGCGTGTACACCCGGGAGCTGTTTTTT	CASSGSVYTRELFF
-	TRBV5-1	TRBJ2-1	many	TGCGCCAGTAGGGACGGTTACAATGAGCAGTTCTTC	CASRDGYNEQFF
-	TRBV12-3/TRBV12-4	TRBJ1-1	many	TGTGCCAGCAGTGCCTCGTACACTGAAGCTTTCTTT	CASSASYTEAFF
-	TRBV11-2	TRBJ2-3	-	TGTGCCAGCATCTTGGGCCTCAGCACATATACGCAGTATTTT	CASILGLSTYTQYF
TRBD1	TRBV5-1	TRBJ1-6	many	TGCGCCAGCAGCTTGGTGGACAGGGACACTGCACCCCTCCACTTT	CASSLVDRDTAPLHF
-	TRBV5-5	TRBJ1-1	many	TGTGCCAGCAGCTTGACTTACACTGAAGCTTTCTTT	CASSLTYTEAFF
-	TRBV5-5	TRBJ2-7	-	TGTGCCAGCAGCTTGTGTCTGGCCCTAGCGTACGAGCAGTACTTC	CASSLCLALAYEQYF
TRBD1	TRBV29-1	TRBJ2-3	many	TGCAGCGTTGAGGGTCGGGACAGGTTAACAGATACGCAGTATTTT	CSVEGRDRLTDTQYF
-	TRBV25-1	TRBJ2-2	-	TGTGCCAGCAGTCCCCATTGGGTAGTGAGGAAAGGGAACACCGGGGAGCTGTTTTTT	CASSPHWVVRKGNTGELFF
-	TRBV6-1	TRBJ1-5	many	TGTGCCAGCAGGGGGGGGTATCAGCCCCAGCATTTT	CASRGGYQPQHF
TRBD1	TRBV28	TRBJ1-2	many	TGTGCCAGCACCTTAGCAGGGGGAAAAGTGGCTGGCTACACCTTC	CASTLAGGKVAGYTF
-	TRBV7-2	TRBJ1-1	many	TGTGCCAGCAGCCCTAGCATATGGGAAGGCCGTGAAGCTTTCTTT	CASSPSIWEGREAFF
TRBD2	TRBV9	TRBJ2-2	-	TGTGCCAGCAGCTCTACTAGCGGGTGGACTAACACCGGGGAGCTGTTTTTT	CASSSTSGWTNTGELFF
-	TRBV27	TRBJ2-3	many	TGTGCCAGCAGTTTGGGCTACCCTACGGGTACGCAGTATTTT	CASSLGYPTGTQYF
-	TRBV7-2	TRBJ1-5	-	TGTGCCAGCAGCAGCGACAGAAATCAGCCCCAGCATTTT	CASSSDRNQPQHF
TRBD2	TRBV5-1	TRBJ2-3	many	TGCGCCAGCAGCTCCGGGGGGGAGGGTAGCACAGATACGCAGTATTTT	CASSSGGEGSTDTQYF
TRBD2	TRBV15	TRBJ2-1	few	TGTGCCTCCGGGACTAGCGGGGAGCGGGAGCAGTTCTTC	CASGTSGEREQFF
-	TRBV6-1	TRBJ1-3	-	TGTGCCAGCAGTGGAGATGCCCTCTCTGGGAACACCATATATTTT	CASSGDALSGNTIYF
-	TRBV6-2/TRBV6-3	TRBJ2-7	medium-sized	TGTGCCAGCAGTCCATCGACAGTGGGCGAGCAGTACTTC	CASSPSTVGEQYF
-	TRBV2	TRBJ2-7	many	TGTGCCAGCAGTGACTTCAGGGAGGCCTACGAGCAGTACTTC	CASSDFREAYEQYF
-	TRBV6-4	TRBJ2-2	many	TGTGCCAGCAGTGACTCGAGGGATAACACCGGGGAGCTGTTTTTT	CASSDSRDNTGELFF
TRBD1	TRBV9	TRBJ2-7	many	TGTGCCAGCAGCGGAGCCGGGACAGGGATTTACGAGCAGTACTTC	CASSGAGTGIYEQYF
-	TRBV6-1	TRBJ2-7	-	TGTGCCAGCAGGCTAGAGGAGGGCTACGAGCAGTACTTC	CASRLEEGYEQYF
-	TRBV11-2	TRBJ1-1	many	TGTGCCAGCAGCTTCGGTGGGCAAGCTTTCTTT	CASSFGGQAFF
TRBD2	TRBV7-2	TRBJ2-7	medium-sized	TGTGCCACTTCCACGGGGGGCTACGAGCAGTACTTC	CATSTGGYEQYF
TRBD2	TRBV11-1	TRBJ2-3	many	TGTGCCAGCAGCTTAGCGGGACTAGCGGGAGAAGATACGCAGTATTTT	CASSLAGLAGEDTQYF
TRBD1	TRBV6-1	TRBJ1-2	many	TGTGCCAGCAGTTCCGGGACAGGGTTTGGCTACACCTTC	CASSSGTGFGYTF
-	TRBV10-3	TRBJ1-5	many	TGTGCCATCAGTGAGTCGGAACGAAATCAGCCCCAGCATTTT	CAISESERNQPQHF
-	TRBV11-2	TRBJ2-2	-	TGTGCCAGCAGCTCCGGAGGGGGTAGGAGCACCGGGGAGCTGTTTTTT	CASSSGGGRSTGELFF